This entry lists 22 T cell receptor beta chains sequenced from one sample in a study of T cell responses to AZD1222 COVID-19 vaccine. This table comes from immunoSEQ multiplex PCR, and its TCRdb copy is limited to in-frame clones, with some not included. This table has 150,000 to 200,000 clones, 88% appearing once. Source: peripheral blood, taken 28 days after the second AZD1222 dose. The receptors here all came from an adult who received the AZD1222 COVID-19 vaccine.

V and J are TRBV29-1 and TRBJ1-4; D not resolved. Germline lookup yields CDR1 SQVTM and CDR2 ANQGSEA. The CDR3 runs 12 residues. V lost 2 bases to trimming and J lost 8 bases, with 9 bases between them. The CDR3 DNA reads TGCAGCGTTGAAAAGGATGGGGAAAAACTGTTTTTT. It is translated as CSVEKDGEKLFF.

The rearrangement joins TRBV5-1 to TRBJ1-1; D is ambiguous. Trimming stripped 2 bases from V and 6 bases from J, with 17 bases between. The CDR3 runs 15 residues. Per the germline V gene, CDR1 is SGHRS and CDR2 is YFSETQ. The CDR3 DNA reads TGCGCCAGCAGCTTTGAAGGCCAGTTCGCCCCTGAAGCTTTCTTT. Translating gives CASSFEGQFAPEAFF.

This clone was seen a single time. The V call is TRBV7-2, the J call TRBJ1-1, with D maybe TRBD1 (5 bases). The CDR3 is 14 residues long. CDR1 is SGHTA and CDR2 is FQGNSA in the germline V gene. The germline V and J ends were trimmed by 4 bases and 3 bases, with 12 bases remaining between them. CDR3 sequence (DNA): TGTGCCAGCAGCTCCGTCGACAGATACACTGAAGCTTTCTTT. This encodes CASSSVDRYTEAFF. The whole variable domain, remainder taken from reference TRBV7-2 and TRBJ1-1, is GAGVSQSPSNKVTEKGKDVELRCDPISGHTALYWYRQSLGQGLEFLIYFQGNSAPDKSGLPSDRFSAERTGGSVSTLTIQRTQQEDSAVYLCASSSVDRYTEAFFGQGTRLTVV.

The genes are TRBV18 and TRBJ2-3; no clear D gene. Germline V gives CDR1 KGHSH, CDR2 LQKENI. The V gene lost 0 bases and the J gene lost 4 bases, with 8 bases spanning the gap. The CDR3 is made up of 14 amino acids. This CDR3 is CASSPPFPSDTQYF. As DNA, the CDR3 is TGTGCCAGCTCACCACCTTTCCCCTCAGATACGCAGTATTTT.

V is TRBV24-1 and J is TRBJ2-5; D possibly uses TRBD1 or TRBD2 (5 bases each). V was trimmed by 1 base and J by 5 bases, leaving 10 bases between them. Germline loops: CDR1 KGHDR, CDR2 SFDVKD. The CDR3 extends over 14 amino acids. In DNA form, the CDR3 reads TGTGCCACCAGTGATTTCGGGGCCCCCGAGACCCAGTACTTC. This translates into CATSDFGAPETQYF.

The chain recombines TRBV4-1 with TRBJ2-1, with a tentative D call TRBD1 (6 bases). Deletions cut 0 bases from V and 8 bases from J, with 17 bases between. Germline CDR1 reads MGHRA; CDR2 reads YSYEKL. The CDR3 consists of 16 residues. CDR3: CASSQDVGDTSDEQFF. For the CDR3, the DNA is TGCGCCAGCAGCCAAGATGTGGGGGACACCTCGGATGAGCAGTTCTTC.

J is TRBJ1-3 and V is TRBV19; D not resolved. The CDR3 sequence is 15 residues long. V was clipped by 5 bases and J by 1 base, with 12 bases between them. Germline V gives CDR1 LNHDA, CDR2 SQIVND (reference sequence). The chain's CDR3 is CASSPPWDSGNTIYF. The CDR3 nucleotides are TGTGCCAGTAGTCCCCCATGGGATTCTGGAAACACCATATATTTT.

CDR3: CASSSGLAGASSYNEQFF. The CDR3 bases are TGCGCCAGCAGCTCGGGACTAGCGGGGGCTAGCTCCTACAATGAGCAGTTCTTC. The chain employs TRBV5-1 and TRBJ2-1; TRBD2 matches 14 bases. Germline values: CDR1 SGHRS, CDR2 YFSETQ. V lost 3 bases and J lost 0; bases outside the gene matches: 5. This CDR3 is built from 18 residues. The entire variable domain, with the rest obtained from reference TRBV5-1 and TRBJ2-1, is as follows: KAGVTQTPRYLIKTRGQQVTLSCSPISGHRSVSWYQQTPGQGLQFLFEYFSETQRNKGNFPGRFSGRQFSNSRSEMNVSTLELGDSALYLCASSSGLAGASSYNEQFFGPGTRLTVL.

The gene calls are TRBV7-6 and TRBJ2-7, with D possibly called TRBD1 or TRBD2 (5 bases each). The CDR3 runs 13 residues. From germline, CDR1 is SGHVS and CDR2 FNYEAQ. V was clipped by 5 bases and J by 6 bases, with 14 bases between them. The CDR3 nucleotides are TGTGCCAGCAGCCTGACCAGGGCGGGCGAGCAGTACTTC. Translation gives CASSLTRAGEQYF.

This chain links TRBV7-9 with TRBJ2-5, with D tentatively TRBD2 (5 bases). CDR1 is SEHNR, CDR2 FQNEAQ, per germline (reference sequence). V was shortened by 4 bases and J by 0 bases, with 9 bases between the two germline ends. The CDR3 runs 14 residues. CDR3 bases: TGTGCCAGCAGCTCACTAGGGTACCAAGAGACCCAGTACTTC. This codes for CASSSLGYQETQYF.

V gene TRBV7-9 combines with J gene TRBJ2-5; TRBD1 might be the D (5 bases). The CDR3 contains 14 residues. The V gene's germline CDR1 is SEHNR and CDR2 FQNEAQ (reference sequence). V lost 2 bases, J lost 1 base, and 8 bases lay in between. CDR3 region: CASSLLGAQETQYF. The DNA of the CDR3 is TGTGCCAGCAGCTTACTAGGGGCCCAAGAGACCCAGTACTTC.

A single count supports this clone. The chain uses TRBV6-1 and TRBJ1-5, with 7 nucleotides matching TRBD1. This CDR3 is built from 14 residues. Germline lookup yields CDR1 MNHNS and CDR2 SASEGT. The junction had 6 bases not matched to a gene; V was cut back by 3 bases and J by 7 bases. CDR3 coding DNA: TGTGCCAGCAGTGAGGTAGGGGGCCGGCAGCCCCAGCATTTT. It encodes CASSEVGGRQPQHF.

The V gene is TRBV20-1, the J gene TRBJ2-5, with 11 bases fitting TRBD2. Germline V gives CDR1 DFQATT, CDR2 SNEGSKA (reference sequence). The V segment lost 3 bases and the J segment 7 bases; nucleotides outside the gene matches: 13. The CDR3 runs to 16 residues. DNA for the CDR3: TGCAGTGCTAGTTTAGTAGCGGGGGGGATCCGAAGGACCCAGTACTTC. Amino acid sequence: CSASLVAGGIRRTQYF.

The rearrangement uses TRBV29-1 and TRBJ1-2; tentatively, D is TRBD1 (6 bases). Trimming stripped 8 bases from V and 6 bases from J, with 16 bases between. Germline V gene lookup returns CDR1 SQVTM and CDR2 ANQGSEA. This CDR3 is 12 amino acids long. The CDR3 spells CSSKDSSNGYTF. The CDR3 DNA reads TGCAGCTCTAAGGACAGCTCGAATGGCTACACCTTC.

The chain couples TRBV6-1 to TRBJ1-5, with D possibly matching TRBD1 (6 bases). The CDR3 runs to 18 residues. CDR1 and CDR2 from the germline V gene are MNHNS and SASEGT. V gave up 4 bases and J gave up 0 bases, with 19 bases separating them. CDR3 coding DNA: TGTGCCAGCAGTGGAAAAGGACAGAGCTACTATAGCAATCAGCCCCAGCATTTT. Translating it yields CASSGKGQSYYSNQPQHF.

The V gene is TRBV7-9, the J gene TRBJ2-1; D gene ambiguous. Germline lookup yields CDR1 SEHNR and CDR2 FQNEAQ (reference sequence). V dropped 1 base and J dropped 0 bases, with 7 bases sitting between them. The length of the CDR3 is 15 residues. The CDR3 region is CASSLVGSSYNEQFF. The CDR3 DNA is TGTGCCAGCAGCTTAGTAGGTTCCTCCTACAATGAGCAGTTCTTC.

The chain is built from TRBV9 and TRBJ2-2; D tentatively fits TRBD1 or TRBD2 (5 bases each). Germline V CDR1 and CDR2: SGDLS, YYNGEE. This CDR3 spans 16 amino acids. Deletions cut 4 bases from V and 4 bases from J, with 17 bases between. This CDR3 reads CASSRSPGASTGELFF. CDR3 nucleotide sequence: TGTGCCAGCAGCCGGTCCCCCGGGGCGAGCACCGGGGAGCTGTTTTTT.

The gene calls are TRBV5-1 and TRBJ1-4; TRBD1 is a possible D gene (6 bases). The CDR3 has 16 residues. CDR1 is SGHRS and CDR2 is YFSETQ in the germline V gene. The V and J ends lost 4 bases and 0 bases respectively, with 13 bases between them. The CDR3 loop is CASSPQGIATNEKLFF. CDR3 sequence (DNA): TGCGCCAGCAGCCCCCAGGGGATAGCAACTAATGAAAAACTGTTTTTT. The full variable domain, its missing parts supplied by reference TRBV5-1 and TRBJ1-4, is KAGVTQTPRYLIKTRGQQVTLSCSPISGHRSVSWYQQTPGQGLQFLFEYFSETQRNKGNFPGRFSGRQFSNSRSEMNVSTLELGDSALYLCASSPQGIATNEKLFFGSGTQLSVL.

V gene TRBV15 combines with J gene TRBJ1-3; the match to TRBD1 covers 7 bases. Germline trimming cut 3 bases from V and 5 bases from J; bases unmatched to any gene: 10. The CDR3 has 16 residues. Germline-derived CDR1 and CDR2 are LNHNV and YYDKDF (reference sequence). The CDR3 coding sequence is TGTGCCACCAGCAGCCTAACAGGGGCCCTGAGAAACACCATATATTTT. Amino acids: CATSSLTGALRNTIYF.

The V and J genes are TRBV18 and TRBJ1-6; D is uncertain. V lost 3 bases and J lost 8, with 8 bases in between. Germline V gene sequence: CDR1 KGHSH, CDR2 LQKENI. The CDR3 spans 13 residues. CDR3 loop: CASSPTGDSPLHF. The CDR3 coding sequence is TGTGCCAGCTCACCGACGGGTGATTCACCCCTCCACTTT.

The V and J genes are TRBV30 and TRBJ1-1; tentative D call: TRBD1 (5 bases). Germline CDR1 reads GTSNPN; CDR2 reads SVGIG (reference sequence). V was trimmed by 4 bases and J by 1 base, leaving 13 bases between them. This CDR3 contains 14 residues. For the CDR3, the DNA is TGTGCCTGGATGGGGGGGATGTGGAACACTGAAGCTTTCTTT. This gives the protein CAWMGGMWNTEAFF. Full variable domain (outside the CDR3, taken from reference TRBV30 and TRBJ1-1): SQTIHQWPATLVQPVGSPLSLECTVEGTSNPNLYWYRQAAGRGLQLLFYSVGIGQISSEVPQNLSASRPQDRQFILSSKKLLLSDSGFYLCAWMGGMWNTEAFFGQGTRLTVV.

The genes are TRBV19 and TRBJ1-5; 7 positions agree with TRBD1. After removal of 3 bases from V and 4 bases from J, the junction contained 6 bases not matched to a gene. Germline values: CDR1 LNHDA, CDR2 SQIVND (reference sequence). The CDR3 loop spans 15 amino acids. Written as DNA, the CDR3 is TGTGCCAGTAGTATGGGGGACAGTTGGAATCAGCCCCAGCATTTT. Amino acid sequence: CASSMGDSWNQPQHF.